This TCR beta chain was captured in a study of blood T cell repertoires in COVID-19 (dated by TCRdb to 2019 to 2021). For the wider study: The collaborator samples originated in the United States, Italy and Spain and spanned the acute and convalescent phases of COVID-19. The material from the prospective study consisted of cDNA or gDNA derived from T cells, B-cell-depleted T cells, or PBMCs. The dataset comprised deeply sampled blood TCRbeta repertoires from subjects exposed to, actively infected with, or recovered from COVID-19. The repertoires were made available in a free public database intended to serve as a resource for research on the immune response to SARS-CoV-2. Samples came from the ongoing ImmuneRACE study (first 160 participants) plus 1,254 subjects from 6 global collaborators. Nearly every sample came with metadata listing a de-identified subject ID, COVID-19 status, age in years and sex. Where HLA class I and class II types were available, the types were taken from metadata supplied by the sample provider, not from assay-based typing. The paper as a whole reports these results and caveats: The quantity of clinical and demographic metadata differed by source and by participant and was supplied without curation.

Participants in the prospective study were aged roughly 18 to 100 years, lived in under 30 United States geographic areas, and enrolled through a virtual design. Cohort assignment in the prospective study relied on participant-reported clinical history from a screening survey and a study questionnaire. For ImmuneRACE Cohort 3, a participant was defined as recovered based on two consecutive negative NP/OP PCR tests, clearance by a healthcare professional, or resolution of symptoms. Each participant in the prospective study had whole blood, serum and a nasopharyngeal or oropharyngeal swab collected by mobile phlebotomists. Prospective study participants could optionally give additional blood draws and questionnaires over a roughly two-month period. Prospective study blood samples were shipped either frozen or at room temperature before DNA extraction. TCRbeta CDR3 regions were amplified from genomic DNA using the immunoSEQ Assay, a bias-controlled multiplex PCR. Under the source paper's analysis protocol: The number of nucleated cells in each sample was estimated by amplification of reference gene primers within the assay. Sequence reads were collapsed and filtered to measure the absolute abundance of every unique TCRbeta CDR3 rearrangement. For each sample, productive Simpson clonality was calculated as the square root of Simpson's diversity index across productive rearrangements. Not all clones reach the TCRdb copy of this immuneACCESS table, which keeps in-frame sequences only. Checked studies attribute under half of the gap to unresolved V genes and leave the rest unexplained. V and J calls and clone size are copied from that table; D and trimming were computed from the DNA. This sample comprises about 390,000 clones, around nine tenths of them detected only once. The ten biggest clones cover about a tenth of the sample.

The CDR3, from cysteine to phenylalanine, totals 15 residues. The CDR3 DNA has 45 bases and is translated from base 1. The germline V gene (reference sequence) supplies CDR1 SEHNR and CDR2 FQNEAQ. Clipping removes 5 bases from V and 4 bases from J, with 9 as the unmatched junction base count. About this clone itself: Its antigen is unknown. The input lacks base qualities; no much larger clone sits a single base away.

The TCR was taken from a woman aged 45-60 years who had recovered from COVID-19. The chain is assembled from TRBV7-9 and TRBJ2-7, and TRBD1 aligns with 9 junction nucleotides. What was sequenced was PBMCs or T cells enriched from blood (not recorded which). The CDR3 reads CASSAAGTGSYEQYF. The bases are TGTGCCAGCAGCGCAGCCGGGACAGGGTCGTACGAGCAGTACTTC.